The entry below gives a single T cell receptor (beta chain) sequence along with its context. The data belong to a study of cytomegalovirus exposure and HLA in healthy donors. Data came from immunoSEQ multiplex PCR; TCRdb stores just in-frame clones and leaves some out. The sample carries approximately 90,000 clones, approximately 93% recorded once. J gave up 1 base and V 4 bases, and 12 bases lay outside the gene matches. Germline V gene data show CDR1 as SGHDT and CDR2 as YYEEEE. The CDR3 contains 18 residues. The chain couples TRBV5-6 to TRBJ2-1; TRBD1 agrees at 9 bases. The clonotype comes from a woman under 40 in good health and CMV-seropositive. The material sequenced was PBMCs. In DNA form, the CDR3 reads TGTGCCAGCAGCCCAATGGGGTCCGGGACAGGGTCCTACAATGAGCAGTTCTTC. Its protein is CASSPMGSGTGSYNEQFF. Looking up the rest from reference TRBV5-6 and TRBJ2-1 gives the full variable domain: DAGVTQSPTHLIKTRGQQVTLRCSPKSGHDTVSWYQQALGQGPQFIFQYYEEEERQRGNFPDRFSGHQFPNYSSELNVNALLLGDSALYLCASSPMGSGTGSYNEQFFGPGTRLTVL.